This TCR beta chain was profiled in a study of T-cell memory formation after mild COVID-19. The CDR3 is 14 residues long. Germline V CDR1 and CDR2: SEHNR, FQNEAQ (reference sequence). V shed 3 bases and J shed 2 bases, with 10 bases lying between them. TCRdb recomputed calls from the 5' RACE reads with MiXCR, one row per CDR3 protein. This table has 400,000 to 550,000 distinct CDR3 sequences, more than 20% appearing once. This clonotype was recorded a few times. The chain links TRBV7-9 to TRBJ2-5; D is unresolved. The sequencing sample was made of PBMCs or a T cell subset sorted from them (not recorded which). This clonotype was sampled from an adult woman who had mild COVID-19 (a few samples of this study predate the infection). Cell type and time point are not known. The CDR3 DNA sequence: TGTGCCAGCAGCTTTTGGCAGGAACAAGAGACCCAGTACTTC. Its protein product is CASSFWQEQETQYF.